These 26 T cell receptor beta chains were all obtained from the same sample, sequenced in a study of blood T cell repertoires in COVID-19. Produced via immunoSEQ multiplex PCR; TCRdb's table is partial and in-frame only. The table shows roughly 41,000 clones, with 88% occurring only once. Sample: peripheral blood. These receptors originate from a human donor in a cohort sampled during active COVID-19.

The chain recombines TRBV29-1 with TRBJ2-5; no clear D. This CDR3 region has 11 residues. V was clipped by 4 bases and J by 2 bases, with 5 bases between them. The V gene's germline CDR1 is SQVTM and CDR2 ANQGSEA. CDR3 bases: TGCAGCGTTGCCCAACAAGAGACCCAGTACTTC. It yields the protein CSVAQQETQYF.

The rearrangement links TRBV3-1 (or the pseudogene TRBV3-2) to TRBJ1-1; the D is unclear. The CDR3 has 13 amino acids. Deletions cut 5 bases from V and 1 base from J, with 8 bases between. In germline, CDR1 is LGHDT, CDR2 YNNKEL (reference sequence). This chain's CDR3 is CASSYSENTEAFF. DNA of the CDR3: TGTGCCAGCAGCTACAGTGAGAACACTGAAGCTTTCTTT.

This chain connects TRBV7-3 to TRBJ2-3; D unresolved. Trimming removed 5 bases at V and 0 bases at J, with 12 bases between. CDR3 length: 15 amino acids. Looked up from germline, CDR1 is SGHTA and CDR2 is FQGTGA. CDR3 nucleotides: TGTGCCAGCAGCCCCCTGGGCGCTAGCACAGATACGCAGTATTTT. It is translated as CASSPLGASTDTQYF.

CDR3 DNA: TGTGCCAGCAGTGAAGCCGGGGGGACGGATGGCTACACCTTC. Protein: CASSEAGGTDGYTF. This chain links TRBV6-1 with TRBJ1-2; TRBD1 is a possible D gene (5 bases). V lost 0 bases and J 6 bases, leaving 11 bases between the germline ends. The CDR3 has 14 amino acids. The V gene's germline CDR1 is MNHNS and CDR2 SASEGT.

This chain connects TRBV28 to TRBJ2-7, with unresolved D. The V end lost 3 bases, the J end lost 3 bases, and 6 bases lay between the germline ends. Germline lookup yields CDR1 MDHEN and CDR2 SYDVKM. The CDR3 spans 12 residues. CDR3 in amino acids: CASSFPGYEQYF. The CDR3 region has the DNA TGTGCCAGCAGTTTCCCCGGCTACGAGCAGTACTTC. The full variable domain, its missing parts supplied by reference TRBV28 and TRBJ2-7, is DVKVTQSSRYLVKRTGEKVFLECVQDMDHENMFWYRQDPGLGLRLIYFSYDVKMKEKGDIPEGYSVSREKKERFSLILESASTNQTSMYLCASSFPGYEQYFGPGTRLTVT.

V usage is TRBV27 and J usage is TRBJ2-7; 7 nucleotides line up with TRBD2. With V trimmed by 3 bases and J by 6 bases, 11 bases remained unmatched. CDR3 size: 15 residues. The germline V gene has CDR1 MNHEY and CDR2 SMNVEV (reference sequence). Here the CDR3 reads CASSFGGSLFREQYF. CDR3 DNA: TGTGCCAGCAGTTTTGGCGGGAGTCTATTTCGCGAGCAGTACTTC.

The V call is TRBV5-1, the J call TRBJ2-5; 13 bases map to TRBD2. J lost 5 bases, V lost 0 bases, and 1 base had no gene match. The V gene's germline CDR1 is SGHRS and CDR2 YFSETQ. The CDR3 has 15 residues. The CDR3 DNA reads TGCGCCAGCAGCTTGGAGACTAGCGGGAGGGAGACCCAGTACTTC. Translating gives CASSLETSGRETQYF. Drawing the rest from reference TRBV5-1 and TRBJ2-5, the complete variable domain is KAGVTQTPRYLIKTRGQQVTLSCSPISGHRSVSWYQQTPGQGLQFLFEYFSETQRNKGNFPGRFSGRQFSNSRSEMNVSTLELGDSALYLCASSLETSGRETQYFGPGTRLLVL.

This rearrangement joins TRBV5-1 to TRBJ2-3, with 7 bases that match TRBD1. CDR3 size: 15 residues. The germline V gene has CDR1 SGHRS and CDR2 YFSETQ. V gave up 4 bases and J gave up 0 bases; unmatched junction bases: 5. CDR3 region: CASSARDRSTDTQYF. The CDR3 DNA reads TGCGCCAGCAGCGCCCGGGACAGAAGCACAGATACGCAGTATTTT. Full variable domain (rest looked up from reference TRBV5-1 and TRBJ2-3): KAGVTQTPRYLIKTRGQQVTLSCSPISGHRSVSWYQQTPGQGLQFLFEYFSETQRNKGNFPGRFSGRQFSNSRSEMNVSTLELGDSALYLCASSARDRSTDTQYFGPGTRLTVL.

CDR3 DNA sequence: TGTGCCAGCAGCCACCTTACAGGGGGATCCACTGAAGCTTTCTTT. It codes for CASSHLTGGSTEAFF. The rearrangement joins TRBV14 to TRBJ1-1; 8 positions agree with TRBD1. V lost 3 bases to trimming and J lost 4 bases; unmatched junction nucleotides: 7. The germline CDR1 and CDR2 sequences are SGHDN and FVKESK. The length of the CDR3 is 15 residues.

The V call is TRBV11-3, the J call TRBJ2-1; 10 bases align to TRBD2. The J segment lost 6 bases and the V segment lost 4 bases, leaving 6 bases of the junction unmatched. CDR3 length equals 15 residues. The germline CDR1 and CDR2 sequences are SGHNT and YENEEA. In DNA form, the CDR3 reads TGTGCCAGCAGCTCGCTAGCGGGAGCTGGCAATGAGCAGTTCTTC. The encoded protein is CASSSLAGAGNEQFF.

This chain connects TRBV19 to TRBJ2-2, with no clear D. The CDR3 length is 12 residues. Germline V CDR1 and CDR2: LNHDA, SQIVND (reference sequence). V lost 3 bases to trimming and J lost 3 bases, with 2 bases between them. Here the CDR3 DNA reads TGTGCCAGTAGTATCTACACCGGGGAGCTGTTTTTT. Its translation is CASSIYTGELFF. The full variable domain, with the rest looked up from reference TRBV19 and TRBJ2-2, is DGGITQSPKYLFRKEGQNVTLSCEQNLNHDAMYWYRQDPGQGLRLIYYSQIVNDFQKGDIAEGYSVSREKKESFPLTVTSAQKNPTAFYLCASSIYTGELFFGEGSRLTVL.

The rearrangement joins TRBV6-4 to TRBJ2-1; TRBD1 matches at 7 bases. The germline V gene has CDR1 MRHNA and CDR2 SNTAGT. V gave up 2 bases and J gave up 6 bases; unmatched junction bases: 7. CDR3 length: 15 amino acids. The CDR3 region is CASSDTKAGGNEQFF. The CDR3 coding sequence is TGTGCCAGCAGTGACACCAAAGCAGGGGGCAATGAGCAGTTCTTC.

The V and J genes are TRBV19 and TRBJ2-5; perhaps TRBD1 as D (6 bases). There are 17 residues in the CDR3. V gave up 3 bases and J gave up 3 bases, with 20 bases separating them. Germline assignment: CDR1 LNHDA and CDR2 SQIVND (reference sequence). CDR3: CASSITGSPNLKETQYF. CDR3 in DNA: TGTGCCAGTAGTATTACAGGGAGCCCCAACTTAAAAGAGACCCAGTACTTC.

The V gene is TRBV6-5, the J gene TRBJ1-2; 9 bases agree with TRBD1. Per germline, CDR1 MNHEY and CDR2 SVGAGI. Trimming removed 6 bases from V and 7 bases from J; junction bases left unmatched: 9. CDR3 size: 14 residues. This chain's CDR3 is CASSQGGQGSGYTF. In DNA, the CDR3 is TGTGCCAGCAGCCAAGGGGGACAGGGTTCTGGCTACACCTTC.

This clone came up once. The V and J genes are TRBV7-8 and TRBJ2-7; unclear D gene. The CDR3 is made up of 18 amino acids. Germline CDR1 and CDR2: SGHVS and FQNEAQ. Deletions cut 1 base from V and 4 bases from J, with 23 bases between. This CDR3 is CASSLDSSLAGGLYEQYF. The CDR3 nucleotides are TGTGCCAGCAGCTTAGACTCTAGTTTGGCTGGCGGATTGTACGAGCAGTACTTC.

The CDR3 is CASSTDRDSGANVLTF. The CDR3 DNA reads TGTGCCAGCAGTACAGACAGGGACTCTGGGGCCAACGTCCTGACTTTC. The rearrangement uses TRBV7-3 and TRBJ2-6, with 7 bases that match TRBD1. Germline trimming cut 6 bases from V and 0 bases from J; bases unmatched to any gene: 5. The CDR3 sequence is 16 residues long. Per germline, CDR1 SGHTA and CDR2 FQGTGA.

The rearrangement links TRBV7-2 to TRBJ2-3; weak D call: TRBD1 (6 bases). The CDR3 is 15 residues long. The V end was cut by 1 base, the J end by 4 bases, with 12 bases between. CDR1 SGHTA and CDR2 FQGNSA come from the germline V gene. CDR3 amino acids: CASSLVGGTADTQYF. The CDR3 DNA is TGTGCCAGCAGCTTAGTAGGGGGTACCGCAGATACGCAGTATTTT.

This clone was observed a single time. V gene TRBV27 combines with J gene TRBJ2-3; tentatively, D is TRBD1 (6 bases). Per the germline V gene, CDR1 is MNHEY and CDR2 is SMNVEV (reference sequence). The V and J ends lost 5 bases and 4 bases respectively, with 13 bases between them. The CDR3 is 14 residues long. The CDR3 DNA sequence: TGTGCCAGCAGTCCACAGGGATTCGCAGATACGCAGTATTTT. Its protein is CASSPQGFADTQYF.

This chain uses TRBV7-6 with TRBJ1-1; 8 bases fit TRBD1. The trim removed 4 bases at V and 5 bases at J, leaving 3 bases unmatched. This CDR3 comprises 13 residues. From germline, CDR1 is SGHVS and CDR2 FNYEAQ. The CDR3 is CASSSGQGTEAFF. The CDR3 DNA follows: TGTGCCAGCAGCTCTGGACAGGGAACTGAAGCTTTCTTT.

The chain is built from TRBV30 and TRBJ2-1; D is uncertain. This CDR3 has 11 amino acids. With 5 bases removed from V and 8 bases from J, the gap between germline ends came to 10 bases. The germline V gene has CDR1 GTSNPN and CDR2 SVGIG (reference sequence). CDR3 sequence: CAWLVVDEQFF. CDR3 in DNA: TGTGCCTGGTTGGTAGTGGATGAGCAGTTCTTC.

V usage is TRBV12-3 or TRBV12-4 and J usage is TRBJ2-1; D gene uncertain. Trimming pared 4 bases from V and 7 bases from J, leaving 8 bases between. CDR3 length: 12 amino acids. The CDR3: CASSSYRNEQFF. CDR3 nucleotide sequence: TGTGCCAGCAGTTCCTACCGAAATGAGCAGTTCTTC.

The chain carries TRBV7-8 and TRBJ2-5, with a possible D match to TRBD1 (6 bases). The CDR3 length is 15 residues. Trimming removed 5 bases from V and 2 bases from J, with 15 bases in between. CDR1 is SGHVS, CDR2 FQNEAQ, per germline. The CDR3: CASSPSRGLQETQYF. In DNA, the CDR3 is TGTGCCAGCAGCCCTTCCAGGGGTCTTCAAGAGACCCAGTACTTC.

In its sample, this clone was seen once. At the DNA level, this CDR3 is encoded by other sequences in the same sample as well. The chain has TRBV5-4 and TRBJ1-1, with D maybe TRBD1 (6 bases). The CDR3 sequence is 13 residues long. The germline CDR1 and CDR2 sequences are SGHNT and YYREEE (reference sequence). V was shortened by 4 bases and J by 1 base, with 8 bases between the two germline ends. Written as DNA, the CDR3 is TGTGCCAGCAGCCTGGACAGGAACACTGAAGCTTTCTTT. This encodes CASSLDRNTEAFF.

The rearrangement uses TRBV24-1 and TRBJ1-1; 7 bases agree with TRBD1. V dropped 11 bases and J dropped 1; count of bases not matched to a gene: 3. The CDR3 sequence is 12 residues long. Per germline, CDR1 KGHDR and CDR2 SFDVKD. Written as DNA, the CDR3 is TGTGCCATACAGGGGTGGAACACTGAAGCTTTCTTT. It translates to CAIQGWNTEAFF.

This rearrangement joins TRBV5-4 to TRBJ2-7; D might be TRBD1 (6 bases). Trimming removed 4 bases at V and 6 bases at J, with 20 bases between. Germline loops: CDR1 SGHNT, CDR2 YYREEE (reference sequence). The CDR3 has 15 residues. Written as DNA, the CDR3 is TGTGCCAGCAGCGTTGGGGGTCAGGGGATAGGCGAGCAGTACTTC. As protein: CASSVGGQGIGEQYF.

The chain has TRBV3-1 (or the pseudogene TRBV3-2) and TRBJ2-1; TRBD2 aligns across 15 bases. The germline V gene encodes CDR1 LGHDT and CDR2 YNNKEL (reference sequence). Losses at the gene ends were 4 bases for V and 8 bases for J; bases not matched to a gene: 12. The length of the CDR3 is 18 residues. CDR3: CASSLRTSGRATSHEQFF. In DNA, the CDR3 is TGTGCCAGCAGCCTACGGACTAGCGGGAGGGCTACGTCCCATGAGCAGTTCTTC.